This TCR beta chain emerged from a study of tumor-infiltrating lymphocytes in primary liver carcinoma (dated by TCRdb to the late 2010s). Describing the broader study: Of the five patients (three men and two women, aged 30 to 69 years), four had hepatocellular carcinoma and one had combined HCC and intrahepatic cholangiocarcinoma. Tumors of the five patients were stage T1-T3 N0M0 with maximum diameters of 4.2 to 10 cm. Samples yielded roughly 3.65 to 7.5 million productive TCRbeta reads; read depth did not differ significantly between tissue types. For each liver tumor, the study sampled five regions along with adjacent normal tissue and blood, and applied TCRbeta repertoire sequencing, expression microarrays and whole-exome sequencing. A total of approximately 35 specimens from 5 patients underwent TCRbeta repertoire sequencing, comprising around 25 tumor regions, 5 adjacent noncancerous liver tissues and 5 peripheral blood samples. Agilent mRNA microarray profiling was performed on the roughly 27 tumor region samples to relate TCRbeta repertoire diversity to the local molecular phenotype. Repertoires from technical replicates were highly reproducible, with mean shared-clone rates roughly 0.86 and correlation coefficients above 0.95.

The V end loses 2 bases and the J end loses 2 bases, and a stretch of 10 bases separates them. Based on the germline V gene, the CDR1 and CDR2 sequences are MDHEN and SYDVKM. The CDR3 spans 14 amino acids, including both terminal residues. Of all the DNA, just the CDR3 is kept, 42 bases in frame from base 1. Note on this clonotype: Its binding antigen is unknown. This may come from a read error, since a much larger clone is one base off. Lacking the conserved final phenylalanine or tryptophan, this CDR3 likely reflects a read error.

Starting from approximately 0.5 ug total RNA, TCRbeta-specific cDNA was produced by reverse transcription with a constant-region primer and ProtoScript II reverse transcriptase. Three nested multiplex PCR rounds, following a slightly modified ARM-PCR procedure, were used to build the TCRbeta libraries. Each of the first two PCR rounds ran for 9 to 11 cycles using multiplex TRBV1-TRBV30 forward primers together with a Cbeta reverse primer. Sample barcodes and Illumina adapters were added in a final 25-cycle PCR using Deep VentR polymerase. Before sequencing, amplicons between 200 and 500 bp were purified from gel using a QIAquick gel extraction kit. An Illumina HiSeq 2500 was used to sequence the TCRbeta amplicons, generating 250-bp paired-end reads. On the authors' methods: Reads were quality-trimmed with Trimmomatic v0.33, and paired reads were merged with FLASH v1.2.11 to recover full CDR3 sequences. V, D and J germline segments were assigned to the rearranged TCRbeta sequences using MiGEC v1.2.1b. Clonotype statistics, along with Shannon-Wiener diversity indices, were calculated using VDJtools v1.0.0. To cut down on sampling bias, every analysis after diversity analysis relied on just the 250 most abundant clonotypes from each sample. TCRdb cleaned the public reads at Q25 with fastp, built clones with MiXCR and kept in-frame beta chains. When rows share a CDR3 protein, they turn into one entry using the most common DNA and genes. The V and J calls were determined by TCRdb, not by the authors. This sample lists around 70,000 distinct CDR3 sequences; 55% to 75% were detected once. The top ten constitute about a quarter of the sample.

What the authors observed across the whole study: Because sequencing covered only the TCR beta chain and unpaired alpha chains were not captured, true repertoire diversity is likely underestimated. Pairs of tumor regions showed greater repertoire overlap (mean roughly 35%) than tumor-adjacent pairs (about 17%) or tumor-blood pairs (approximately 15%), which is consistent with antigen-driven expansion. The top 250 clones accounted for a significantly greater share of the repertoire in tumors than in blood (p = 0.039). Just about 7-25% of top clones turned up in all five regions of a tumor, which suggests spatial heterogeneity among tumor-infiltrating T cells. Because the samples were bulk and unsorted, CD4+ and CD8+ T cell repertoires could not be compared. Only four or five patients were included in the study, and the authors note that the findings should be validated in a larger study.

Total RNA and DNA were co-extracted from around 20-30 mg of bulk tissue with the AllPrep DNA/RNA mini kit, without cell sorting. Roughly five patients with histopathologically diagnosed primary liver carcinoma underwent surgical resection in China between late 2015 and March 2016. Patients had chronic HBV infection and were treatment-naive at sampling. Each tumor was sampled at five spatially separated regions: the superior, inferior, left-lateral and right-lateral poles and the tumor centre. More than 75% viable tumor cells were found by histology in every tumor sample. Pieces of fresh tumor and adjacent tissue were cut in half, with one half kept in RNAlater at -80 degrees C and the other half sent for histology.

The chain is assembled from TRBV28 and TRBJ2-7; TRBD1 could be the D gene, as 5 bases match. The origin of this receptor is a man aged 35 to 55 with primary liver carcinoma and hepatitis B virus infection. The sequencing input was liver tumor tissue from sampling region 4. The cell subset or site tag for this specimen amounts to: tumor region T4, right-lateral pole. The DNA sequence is TGTGCCAGCAGTTTAGAGCCAGGGACCTACGAGCAGTACTTA. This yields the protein CASSLEPGTYEQYL.